This T cell receptor beta chain originates from a study of cytomegalovirus exposure and HLA in healthy donors. The CDR3 is 16 residues long. Germline V lookup: CDR1 LGHNA, CDR2 YSLEER. Trimming cost V 0 bases and J 3 bases; bases outside gene matches: 4. Primers for the PCR totalled 60 Vbeta and 13 Jbeta. Clones were sequenced by immunoSEQ multiplex PCR, and TCRdb holds only the in-frame ones, with some missing. The sample contains 80,000 to 100,000 clones, roughly four fifths of which appear only once. The sample comprised PBMCs. The TCR originated in a man aged 40-49 years in good health and CMV-seronegative. The chain has TRBV4-3 and TRBJ2-2, with 7 bases aligning to TRBD1. Here the CDR3 reads CASSQEHRGDTGELFF. CDR3 nucleotide sequence: TGCGCCAGCAGCCAAGAGCACAGGGGAGACACCGGGGAGCTGTTTTTT.